Listed below are T cell receptor beta chains from one sample, sequenced in a study of radiation and T cells in renal cell carcinoma. Sequenced by immunoSEQ multiplex PCR; TCRdb stores in-frame clones only, minus some. In the table there are tens of thousands of clones, about 89% of which are singletons. Sequenced here: blood, sampled from a patient whose treatment included radiotherapy and nephrectomy. The receptors were sampled from a woman in her 70s with renal cell carcinoma. CDR3s include the opening cysteine and the closing phenylalanine or tryptophan. Each record gives: J gene, V gene, CDR3 protein.

J: TRBJ2-7
V: TRBV6-1
CDR3: CASSELSGEAYEQYF

J: TRBJ1-2
V: TRBV28
CDR3: CASSLEDARRNGYTF

J: TRBJ1-6
V: TRBV2
CDR3: CASSGRTGGNSPLHF

J: TRBJ2-1
V: TRBV9
CDR3: CASSVAGVNYEQFF

J: TRBJ1-2
V: TRBV10-3
CDR3: CAISESRDSHGYTF

J: TRBJ1-2
V: TRBV19
CDR3: CASSIDRGGNYGYTF

J: TRBJ1-2
V: TRBV5-6
CDR3: CASSLGAGYTF

J: TRBJ1-5
V: TRBV19
CDR3: CASTLGRTPSNQPQHF

J: TRBJ1-6
V: TRBV28
CDR3: CASGQVHNSPLHF

J: TRBJ2-1
V: TRBV4-2
CDR3: CASSQAAGGDNEQFF

J: TRBJ2-7
V: TRBV15
CDR3: CATSRDPQYEQYF

J: TRBJ2-1
V: TRBV5-4
CDR3: CASSLGTSGGYNEQFF

J: TRBJ2-1
V: TRBV7-2
CDR3: CASSLKSGGAGAEQFF

J: TRBJ2-5
V: TRBV11-3
CDR3: CASSRWGEETQYF